A selection of T cell receptor beta chains follows, all from one sample in a study of blood T cell repertoires in COVID-19. The data were produced by immunoSEQ multiplex PCR, yet TCRdb's version contains in-frame clones alone and is incomplete. The sample contains 25,000 to 35,000 clones, 84% of which appear only once. Material: peripheral blood. The receptors derive from a man between 65 and 85 years old with active COVID-19. Both conserved end residues are part of each CDR3. A D gene is named only where the DNA matches it firmly. Clone size is not always given. Where it is, it says once, few, many or a class for expanded clones.

V	size	D	J	CDR3	DNA
TRBV7-8	-	-	TRBJ1-1	CASSLVEGQYGTEAFF	TGTGCCAGCAGCTTAGTGGAGGGGCAGTACGGCACTGAAGCTTTCTTT
TRBV11-3	-	TRBD1	TRBJ2-5	CASSPRSGGAAETQYF	TGTGCCAGCAGCCCTAGATCAGGGGGCGCTGCGGAGACCCAGTACTTC
TRBV5-1	-	TRBD1	TRBJ1-2	CASSLEPGGSYGYTF	TGCGCCAGCAGCTTGGAACCAGGGGGCTCCTATGGCTACACCTTC
TRBV6-5	-	TRBD2	TRBJ2-1	CASNPTSGGLEQFF	TGTGCCAGCAATCCGACTAGCGGGGGGCTTGAGCAGTTCTTC
TRBV2	-	TRBD2	TRBJ2-7	CASSEIWLAGPYEQYF	TGTGCCAGCAGTGAAATTTGGCTAGCGGGGCCGTACGAGCAGTACTTC
TRBV9	-	TRBD1	TRBJ2-7	CASSVRPGQGVYEQYF	TGTGCCAGCAGCGTCCGGCCGGGACAGGGCGTTTACGAGCAGTACTTC
TRBV6-6	-	-	TRBJ2-6	CASSFRASGANVLTF	TGTGCCAGCAGTTTCAGGGCCTCTGGGGCCAACGTCCTGACTTTC
TRBV2	-	-	TRBJ2-7	CASSEVGVGGEQYF	TGTGCCAGCAGTGAAGTCGGGGTTGGTGGCGAGCAGTACTTC
TRBV10-3	-	-	TRBJ2-1	CAISDDREQFF	TGTGCCATCAGTGATGACAGGGAGCAGTTCTTC
TRBV6-6	-	-	TRBJ1-1	CASRDGQIPNTEAFF	TGTGCCAGCAGGGACGGACAGATCCCGAACACTGAAGCTTTCTTT
TRBV7-2	medium-sized	-	TRBJ2-5	CASSLDLAPPQETQYF	TGTGCCAGCAGCTTAGATCTAGCACCCCCACAAGAGACCCAGTACTTC
TRBV6-1	medium-sized	-	TRBJ2-7	CASSEEGVGGRSQYF	TGTGCCAGCAGTGAAGAGGGTGTGGGGGGAAGGTCGCAGTACTTC
TRBV6-6	-	TRBD1	TRBJ1-2	CASSYGQGKNYGYTF	TGTGCCAGCAGTTACGGACAGGGGAAGAACTATGGCTACACCTTC
TRBV5-1	-	-	TRBJ2-2	CASSLTGNTGELFF	TGCGCCAGCAGCTTGACAGGGAACACCGGGGAGCTGTTTTTT
TRBV5-1	-	TRBD1	TRBJ2-3	CASSRDRGSDTQYF	TGCGCCAGCAGCCGGGACAGGGGGTCCGATACGCAGTATTTT
TRBV28	once	TRBD1	TRBJ2-7	CASSSSPGTGGGVQYF	TGTGCCAGCAGTTCCTCTCCCGGGACAGGGGGTGGCGTGCAGTACTTC
TRBV4-1	-	-	TRBJ1-2	CASSQDGQVNYGYTF	TGCGCCAGCAGCCAAGATGGGCAGGTTAACTATGGCTACACCTTC
TRBV6-4	-	TRBD1	TRBJ2-2	CASVEDRVTGELFF	TGTGCCAGCGTTGAGGACAGGGTCACCGGGGAGCTGTTTTTT
TRBV5-1	-	-	TRBJ2-7	CASSLEAAGFSYEQYF	TGCGCCAGCAGCTTGGAGGCGGCGGGGTTTAGCTACGAGCAGTACTTC
TRBV2	few	-	TRBJ1-5	CASSERQAQPQHF	TGTGCCAGCAGTGAACGTCAGGCGCAGCCCCAGCATTTT
TRBV2	-	TRBD2	TRBJ2-7	CASKRGTSGGSSYEQYF	TGTGCCAGCAAAAGGGGGACTAGCGGGGGTTCCTCCTACGAGCAGTACTTC
TRBV7-2	-	TRBD1	TRBJ1-6	CASSLGQASSYNSPLHF	TGTGCCAGCAGCTTGGGACAGGCGAGCTCCTATAATTCACCCCTCCACTTT
TRBV5-4	-	-	TRBJ1-1	CASSPSQGTEAFF	TGTGCCAGCAGCCCATCGCAGGGCACTGAAGCTTTCTTT